Included here is one T cell receptor (beta chain) sequence, with context. This sample was taken from a study of OX40 agonist ivuxolimab in advanced cancers. The protocol was immunoSEQ multiplex PCR, while the TCRdb copy is restricted to in-frame clones and leaves out a portion. The table includes about 79,000 clones, around 92% detected once. This sequence originates from an adult with an advanced solid tumor such as melanoma, head and neck, liver or kidney cancer. Sequencing was performed on CD4+ or CD8+ T cells sorted from blood, taken in a trial of the OX40 agonist ivuxolimab.

The CDR3 DNA follows: TGTGCCAGTAGTCCCCCCGGGACTAGTGGGGAGACCCAGTACTTC. Protein product: CASSPPGTSGETQYF. This chain links TRBV19 with TRBJ2-5, with 8 bases lining up with TRBD2. This CDR3 is 15 amino acids long. J gave up 5 bases and V 5 bases, and 10 bases lay outside the gene matches. Germline V CDR1 and CDR2: LNHDA, SQIVND (reference sequence).